Here is one TCR beta chain with its context. Its target is unknown. The data originate from a study of T cell repertoires in cytomegalovirus infection. Whole-study context: Through public TCR beta signatures, both CMV infection and matching HLA type were indicated.

Overall study findings and caveats: CMV carriers having the relevant HLA were flagged by cumulative public TCR beta family frequency. Ex vivo, HLA-C-restricted CMV-specific TCR beta clonotypes prevailed over the rest of the response.

TCRdb reprocessed the reads with MiXCR, giving one entry per CDR3 protein. The table has about 920,000 distinct CDR3 sequences, around 30% seen once. The receptor's source is a human donor in good health (CMV status not recorded). Some clones in this sample may be carry-over from other donors' samples. Sequencing used cultured CD8+ T cells from PBMCs, obtained from culture after CMV antigen stimulation.

The CDR3 region is CASSYPTSGGYNEQFF. CDR3 nucleotides: TGTGCCAGCAGTTACCCTACTAGCGGGGGTTACAATGAGCAGTTCTTC. V and J are TRBV6-2 or TRBV6-3 and TRBJ2-1, with TRBD2 matching 11 bases. CDR3 length: 16 amino acids. Per the germline V gene, CDR1 is MNHEY and CDR2 is SVGEGT. Trimming took 2 bases from V and 4 from J; bases not matched to a gene: 4.